The clone carrying this T cell receptor (beta chain) has a count of ten or more. The data were taken from a study of molecular identifiers for immune sequencing clone quantification. CDR1 is DFQATT and CDR2 is SNEGSKA in the germline V gene (reference sequence). The CDR3 length is 16 residues. V was pared by 4 bases and J by 5 bases, with 22 bases between. TCRdb passed the PCR reads through MiXCR, listing each CDR3 protein once. The table lists around 470,000 distinct CDR3 sequences, around 25% of them singletons. The TCR sequence derives from a human donor in good health. Some libraries in this study had Jurkat cell RNA spiked in. This chain links TRBV20-1 with TRBJ2-3; D is perhaps TRBD1 or TRBD2 (5 bases each). Sequenced: naive CD8+ T cells from blood, with Jurkat cell RNA spiked in. Subset meaning: FACS-sorted CD8+CD4-CCR7+CD45RA+ naive T cells. Here the CDR3 DNA reads TGCAGTGCTATCCCCTTCGAGTGGGGGAGTGAAGATACGCAGTATTTT. It encodes CSAIPFEWGSEDTQYF.